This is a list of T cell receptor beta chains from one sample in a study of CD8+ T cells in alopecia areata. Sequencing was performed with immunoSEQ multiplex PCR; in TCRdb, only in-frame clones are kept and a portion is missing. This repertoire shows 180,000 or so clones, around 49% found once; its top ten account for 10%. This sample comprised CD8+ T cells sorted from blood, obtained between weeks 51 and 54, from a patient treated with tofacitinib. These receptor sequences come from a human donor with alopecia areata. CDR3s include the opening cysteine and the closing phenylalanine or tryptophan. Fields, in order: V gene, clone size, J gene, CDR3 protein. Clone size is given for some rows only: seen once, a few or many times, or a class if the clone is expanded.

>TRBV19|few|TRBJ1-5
CASSTFDSPNQPQHF
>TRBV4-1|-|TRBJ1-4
CASSQDRVNEKLFF
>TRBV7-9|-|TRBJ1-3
CASSLILGHPTAGNTIYF
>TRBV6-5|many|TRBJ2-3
CASTSGGATDTQYF
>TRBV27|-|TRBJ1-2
CASSLSRGIAYGYTF
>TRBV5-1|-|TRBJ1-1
CASSLNTEAFF
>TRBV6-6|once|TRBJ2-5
CASSYNTRGETQYF
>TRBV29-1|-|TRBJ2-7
CSVGDPGISEDEQYF
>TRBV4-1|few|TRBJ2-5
CASSQDRGIQETQYF
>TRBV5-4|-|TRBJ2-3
CASSPSGADTQYF
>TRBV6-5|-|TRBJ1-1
CASSYREGPTEAFF
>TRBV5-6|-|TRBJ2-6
CASSSGTGVLGANVLTF
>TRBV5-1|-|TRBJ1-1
CASSADRTGEAFF
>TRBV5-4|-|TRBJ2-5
CASSQTSGGPKETQYF
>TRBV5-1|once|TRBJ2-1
CASSSTGSEQFF
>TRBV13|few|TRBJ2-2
CASTPGQGRTGELFF
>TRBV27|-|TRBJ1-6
CASSWDRGRSPLHF
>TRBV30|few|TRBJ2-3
CAWSVTGGDTQYF
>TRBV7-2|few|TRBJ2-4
CASTRVGGPIPRLIQYF
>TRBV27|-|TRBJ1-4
CASSVFWTGTEKLFF
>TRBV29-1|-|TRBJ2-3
CSVAPLRGASTDTQYF
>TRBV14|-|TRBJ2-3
CASSQVTDTQYF
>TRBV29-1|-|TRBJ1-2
CSVYSGQHGYTF
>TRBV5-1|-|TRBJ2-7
CASRGTGFEQYF
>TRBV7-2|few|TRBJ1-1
CASSSGGSHLKAFF
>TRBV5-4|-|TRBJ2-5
CASSAGTSGVQETQYF
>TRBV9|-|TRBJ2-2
CASSVARMDTGELFF
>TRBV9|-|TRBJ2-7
CAGPFRSYEQYF
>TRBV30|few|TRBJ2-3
CAWSVDNPDTQYF
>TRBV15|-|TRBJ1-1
CATSSDRGTEAFF
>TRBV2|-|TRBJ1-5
CASRVGTVNQPQHF
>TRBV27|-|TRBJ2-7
CASREQGEQYF
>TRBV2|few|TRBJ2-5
CASTETDAPRTQYF
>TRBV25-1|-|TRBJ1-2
CAIQGAGGYTF
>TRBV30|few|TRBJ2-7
CAGETGIYEQYF
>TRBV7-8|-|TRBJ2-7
CASSPDRGLGDEQYF
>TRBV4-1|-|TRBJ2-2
CASSHRTGLTGELFF
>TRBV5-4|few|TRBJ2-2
CASSWRGPGELFF
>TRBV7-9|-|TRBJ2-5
CASSEWRGAQETQYF
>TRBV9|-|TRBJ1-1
CASSVGEGRDTEAFF
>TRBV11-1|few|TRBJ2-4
CASSEGQDRTNLAKNIQYF
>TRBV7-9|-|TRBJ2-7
CASSSGIYQGAHF
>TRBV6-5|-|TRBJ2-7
CASSYETAYEQYF
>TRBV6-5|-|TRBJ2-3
CASSPLRASTDTQYF
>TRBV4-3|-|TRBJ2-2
CASSQTTGSTGELFF
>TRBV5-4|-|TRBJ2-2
CASSLRGGDTGELFF
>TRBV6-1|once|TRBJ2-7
CASSDSGAYEQYF
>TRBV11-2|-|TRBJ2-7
CASSFSGVYEQYF
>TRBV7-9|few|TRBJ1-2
CASSQAGTVYGYTF
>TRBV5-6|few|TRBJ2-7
CASSFTGDKQYF
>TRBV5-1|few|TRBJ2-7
CASSFGGPGEQYF
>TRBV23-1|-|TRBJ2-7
CASSQSWGSYEQYF
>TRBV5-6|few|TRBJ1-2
CASSLGQGARGYTF
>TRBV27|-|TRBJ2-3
CASSLIVAGALDQYF
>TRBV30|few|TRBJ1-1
CAWNGGVDTEAFF
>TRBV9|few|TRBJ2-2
CASSVEGEGQYTGELFF
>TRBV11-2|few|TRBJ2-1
CASSPRPGTRSYNEQFF
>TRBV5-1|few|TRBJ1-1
CASKGQGTENTEAFF
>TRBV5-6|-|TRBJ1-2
CASSILQDANYGYTF